Listed below are T cell receptor beta chains from one sample, sequenced in a study of tumour-infiltrating T cells in Burkitt lymphoma. This table comes from immunoSEQ multiplex PCR, and its TCRdb copy is limited to in-frame clones, with some not included. The table has some 4,000 clones, 13% to 15% seen once. The sequencing input was tumor tissue. The receptors were gathered from a human donor with Burkitt lymphoma. The CDR3 runs from the conserved cysteine through the conserved F or W. The order of the fields is D gene, clone size, V gene, J gene, CDR3 DNA, CDR3 protein. A D gene is named only where the DNA matches it firmly. The size of a clone is reported for some rows only, either as once, few or many, or as a class for expanded clones.

>NA|NA|TRBV7-2|TRBJ1-1
TGTGCCAGCAGCTTAATGTCGGGACCGAGCGAAGCTTTCTTT
CASSLMSGPSEAFF
>NA|few|TRBV29-1|TRBJ2-7
TGCAGCGCCCGGGACTGGTCCTACGAGCAGTACTTC
CSARDWSYEQYF
>NA|NA|TRBV9|TRBJ2-7
TGTGCCAGCAGCCCTAGGGGGGACAGAGGGAAGAGCTCCTACGAGCAGTACTTC
CASSPRGDRGKSSYEQYF
>NA|few|TRBV5-1|TRBJ1-2
TGCGCCAGCACGGCCGGGGGAAACTATGGCTACACCTTC
CASTAGGNYGYTF
>NA|few|TRBV21-1|TRBJ1-2
TGTGCCAGCCGCAATAACTATGGCTACACCTTC
CASRNNYGYTF
>TRBD1|few|TRBV6-1|TRBJ2-7
TGTGCCAGCAGTGAGATAGGGGACAGGGCCTACGAGCAGTACTTC
CASSEIGDRAYEQYF
>NA|NA|TRBV2|TRBJ2-5
TGTGCCAGCAGTGAATCTGGACAGCGAGGGAAGACCCAGTACTTC
CASSESGQRGKTQYF
>NA|NA|TRBV27|TRBJ1-5
TGTGCCAGCAGTCCGGGAATTTTGGAGAATCAGCCCCAGCATTTT
CASSPGILENQPQHF
>NA|few|TRBV9|TRBJ1-4
TGTGCCAGCAGCCCCTGGTTAATCGGTGAAAAACTGTTTTTT
CASSPWLIGEKLFF
>NA|NA|TRBV28|TRBJ1-5
TGTGCCAGCAGTTTGGGTATGTATGGGGATAGCAATCAGCCCCAGCATTTT
CASSLGMYGDSNQPQHF
>TRBD1|few|TRBV5-1|TRBJ2-2
TGCGCCAGCAGCTTAGATCCAGGGGGCACGAACACCGGGGAGCTGTTTTTT
CASSLDPGGTNTGELFF
>NA|few|TRBV23-1|TRBJ1-4
TGCGCCAGCAGTCAATCCTTTGGGGGAACAACTAATGAAAAACTGTTTTTT
CASSQSFGGTTNEKLFF
>NA|NA|TRBV29-1|TRBJ2-2
TGCAGCGTTGTGCGGGAAGCGGCCGGGGAGCTGTTTTTT
CSVVREAAGELFF
>NA|large|TRBV4-1|TRBJ1-1
TGCGCCAGCAGCCAAGACAAGAACACTGAAGCTTTCTTT
CASSQDKNTEAFF
>TRBD2|NA|TRBV7-6|TRBJ2-3
TGTGCCAGCAGCCGGGGACTATACACAGATACGCAGTATTTT
CASSRGLYTDTQYF
>NA|few|TRBV30|TRBJ1-4
TGTGCCTGGAGTGCACTACCACTAGGTGAAAAACTGTTTTTT
CAWSALPLGEKLFF
>TRBD2|few|TRBV11-2|TRBJ2-7
TGTGCCAGCAGCTTAGTAGGGGCTAGCGGGAGCTACGAGCAGTACTTC
CASSLVGASGSYEQYF
>NA|few|TRBV30|TRBJ2-5
TGTGCCTGGAGTCAGGGACATACCCAGTTGACCCAGTACTTC
CAWSQGHTQLTQYF
>NA|few|TRBV2|TRBJ2-3
TGTGCCAGCAGACCCCGGGACGCCCCTTTGTCGGATACGCAGTATTTT
CASRPRDAPLSDTQYF
>NA|NA|TRBV5-1|TRBJ2-7
TGCGCCAGCAGCCCGCAGGGCCACGAGCAGTACTTC
CASSPQGHEQYF
>NA|few|TRBV4-1|TRBJ2-1
TGCGCCAGCAGCCTAGACAGCAGCTCCTACAATGAGCAGTTCTTC
CASSLDSSSYNEQFF
>NA|few|TRBV5-4|TRBJ1-1
TGTGCCAGCAGCCCCGGTGGAACCCTGAACACTGAAGCTTTCTTT
CASSPGGTLNTEAFF
>TRBD1|NA|TRBV6-5|TRBJ1-4
TGTGCCAGTGGGACAGGCGCGTGGAATGGACTGTTTTTT
CASGTGAWNGLFF
>NA|NA|TRBV28|TRBJ1-3
TGTGCCAGCAGTTCCAGGCGCTCTGGAAACACCATATATTTT
CASSSRRSGNTIYF
>NA|NA|TRBV5-1|TRBJ1-1
TGCGCCAGCAGCTTTGTCCAACGCACTGAAGCTTTCTTT
CASSFVQRTEAFF
>TRBD1|few|TRBV27|TRBJ2-7
TGTGCCAGCAGTGCCACCGGGACAGGGGCGTGGGAGCAGTACTTC
CASSATGTGAWEQYF
>TRBD1|few|TRBV5-1|TRBJ2-1
TGCGCCAGCAGCTCTGACAGGGGCTCCTACAATGAGCAGTTCTTC
CASSSDRGSYNEQFF
>NA|few|TRBV29-1|TRBJ2-5
TGCAGCGTGAGGGGGGGCGAGGGGGCAGGGGAGACCCAGTACTTC
CSVRGGEGAGETQYF
>TRBD1|NA|TRBV10-2|TRBJ1-2
TGCGCCAGCAGTGAGCCAGGGGGCTATGGCTACACCTTC
CASSEPGGYGYTF
>TRBD1|NA|TRBV27|TRBJ1-2
TGTGCCAGCGGGACAGGGATCCCCTTTAACTATGGCTACACCTTC
CASGTGIPFNYGYTF
>NA|few|TRBV6-5|TRBJ2-3
TGTGCCAGCAATTACGGAAGCACAGATACGCAGTATTTT
CASNYGSTDTQYF
>TRBD1|few|TRBV6-6|TRBJ1-2
TGTGCCAGCAGTTCGACCGGACAGGGGAGAGGGTATGGCTACACCTTC
CASSSTGQGRGYGYTF
>NA|NA|TRBV6-1|TRBJ1-5
TGTGCCAGCATGGAACAGGGAGGAGGTCAGCCCCAGCATTTT
CASMEQGGGQPQHF
>NA|medium-sized|TRBV5-1|TRBJ2-7
TGCGCCAGCAGCTCCTCCTACGAGCAGTACTTC
CASSSSYEQYF
>TRBD2|few|TRBV5-6|TRBJ2-7
TGTGCCAGCAGCCCTATAGCGGGTAGCTCCTACGAGCAGTACTTC
CASSPIAGSSYEQYF
>TRBD1|few|TRBV6-5|TRBJ2-5
TGTGCCAGCAGTCGATGGACAGGGGACGGAGAGACCCAGTACTTC
CASSRWTGDGETQYF
>NA|NA|TRBV5-6|TRBJ2-7
TGTGCCAGCAGCTGGAGCTCCTACGAGCAGTACTTC
CASSWSSYEQYF
>NA|NA|TRBV10-2|TRBJ1-2
TGCGCCAGCAGTGAGGGGGCTGGCTACACCTTC
CASSEGAGYTF
>NA|few|TRBV2|TRBJ2-1
TGTGCCAGCAGTTACCCCGTGGGGAGGGGGCATGAGCAGTTCTTC
CASSYPVGRGHEQFF
>NA|NA|TRBV27|TRBJ2-2
TGTGCCAGCAGCCTTGGCAGCCCGAAGAACACCGGGGAGCTGTTTTTT
CASSLGSPKNTGELFF
>TRBD1|NA|TRBV7-9|TRBJ2-5
TGTGCCAGCAGCCATACAGGGGGCGGGGAGACCCAGTACTTC
CASSHTGGGETQYF
>TRBD2|NA|TRBV6-5|TRBJ2-5
TGTGCCAGCAGTTACGGGGCTAGCGGGCTGGGGACCCAGTACTTC
CASSYGASGLGTQYF
>NA|few|TRBV28|TRBJ1-1
TGTGCCAGCAGTTGGGGTTTGGACACTGAAGCTTTCTTT
CASSWGLDTEAFF
>NA|few|TRBV30|TRBJ2-7
TGTGCCTGGAGTGTAGGTGCAGGGAGCCACGAGCAGTACTTC
CAWSVGAGSHEQYF
>NA|NA|TRBV7-6|TRBJ2-5
TGTGCCAGCAGCTTATCGCGGGGTAGCCAAGAGACCCAGTACTTC
CASSLSRGSQETQYF
>NA|few|TRBV13|TRBJ2-5
TGTGCCAGCAGCCCCACAGGGGGGGGCCGACAAGAGACCCAGTACTTC
CASSPTGGGRQETQYF
>TRBD2|few|TRBV7-9|TRBJ2-7
TGTGCCAGCAGCTTAGTCGTTCGGACTAGCGGGAGATACTACGAGCAGTACTTC
CASSLVVRTSGRYYEQYF
>NA|few|TRBV27|TRBJ1-4
TGTGCCAGCAGTTTAAACCCTTCGAATGAAAAACTGTTTTTT
CASSLNPSNEKLFF
>NA|few|TRBV9|TRBJ1-3
TGTGCCAGCAGTACGGGGGGACTCTCTGGAAACACCATATATTTT
CASSTGGLSGNTIYF
>TRBD1|NA|TRBV5-8|TRBJ2-3
TGTGCCAGCAGCTCTGGACAGGGTATAAGCACAGATACGCAGTATTTT
CASSSGQGISTDTQYF
>NA|NA|TRBV5-4|TRBJ1-1
TGTGCCAGCAGCTTGGTGGGATGGAGCACTGAAGCTTTCTTT
CASSLVGWSTEAFF
>TRBD1|NA|TRBV23-1|TRBJ2-5
TGCGCCAGCAGTCAATCGTCCCTCACGGACAGGGGGCAAGAGACCCAGTACTTC
CASSQSSLTDRGQETQYF
>NA|few|TRBV20-1|TRBJ2-7
TGCAGTGCTGGACCCTACGAGCAGTACTTC
CSAGPYEQYF
>NA|NA|TRBV29-1|TRBJ2-1
TGCACCGTAAGGACATACTCCTACAATGAGCAGTTCTTC
CTVRTYSYNEQFF
>NA|few|TRBV15|TRBJ1-5
TGTGCCACCAACCCAAGAAGGGGTTGGAATCAGCCCCAGCATTTT
CATNPRRGWNQPQHF
>NA|few|TRBV27|TRBJ1-2
TGTGCCAGCAGTTTCGGTGGCAGGTCGTTCTATGGCTACACCTTC
CASSFGGRSFYGYTF
>TRBD2|NA|TRBV6-4|TRBJ2-1
TGTGCCAGCAGTCCTATGGTAGCGGGAAACAATGAGCAGTTCTTC
CASSPMVAGNNEQFF